What follows are 2 T cell receptor beta chains derived from one specimen sequenced in a study of blood T cell repertoires in COVID-19. Generated by immunoSEQ multiplex PCR, the TCRdb table keeps only in-frame clones and is missing some. The sample records around 70,000 clones, roughly 90% being singletons. The sample was peripheral blood. The receptors derive from a man in his fifties with acute or convalescent COVID-19.

This clone was seen a single time. This rearrangement joins TRBV2 to TRBJ2-5, with 7 bases fitting TRBD1. The CDR3 covers 14 residues. With V trimmed by 4 bases and J by 2 bases, 4 bases remained unmatched. Germline V gives CDR1 SNHLY, CDR2 FYNNEI. CDR3 nucleotide sequence: TGTGCCAGCAGTGGGGGGACAGTTCAAGAGACCCAGTACTTC. Translating it yields CASSGGTVQETQYF.

This clone was detected once. The rearrangement links TRBV19 to TRBJ2-2; D is possibly TRBD1 (6 bases). The CDR3 has 16 amino acids. Trimming removed 7 bases from V and 1 base from J, with 16 bases in between. Germline V gene sequence: CDR1 LNHDA, CDR2 SQIVND (reference sequence). The CDR3 sequence is CASTSPLGGNTGELFF. The CDR3 DNA sequence: TGTGCCAGTACCTCCCCCTTAGGGGGGAACACCGGGGAGCTGTTTTTT. The full variable domain, rest sourced from reference TRBV19 and TRBJ2-2, is DGGITQSPKYLFRKEGQNVTLSCEQNLNHDAMYWYRQDPGQGLRLIYYSQIVNDFQKGDIAEGYSVSREKKESFPLTVTSAQKNPTAFYLCASTSPLGGNTGELFFGEGSRLTVL.